The 7 T cell receptor beta chains in this list originate from one sample, sequenced in a study of response to subunit inactivated influenza vaccine. TCRdb redid the calling of the RT-PCR reads with MiXCR, one entry per CDR3 protein. The data contain around 540,000 distinct CDR3 sequences, about an eighth of them singletons. The sequences come from PBMCs from blood, collected on the day of vaccination. The receptors come from a man aged 45-60 years who received an inactivated influenza vaccine.

This clonotype was seen more than once but under ten times. The chain is built from TRBV20-1 and TRBJ2-3; tentative D call: TRBD2 (5 bases). The germline V and J ends were trimmed by 6 bases and 6 bases, with 13 bases remaining between them. This CDR3 comprises 12 residues. From germline, CDR1 is DFQATT and CDR2 SNEGSKA (reference sequence). The chain's CDR3 is CSAPRSGDTQYF. The CDR3 DNA sequence: TGCAGTGCCCCGCGGAGCGGTGATACGCAGTATTTT.

On this clonotype: A read error may explain this, as a much larger clone is one base away. A read error is likely, as this CDR3 ends without the conserved phenylalanine or tryptophan. J is TRBJ2-2 and V is TRBV5-1; 8 bases match TRBD1. Germline values: CDR1 SGHRS, CDR2 YFSETQ. Trimming cost V 2 bases and J 4 bases; bases outside gene matches: 4. The CDR3 spans 15 residues. Written as DNA, the CDR3 is TGCGCCAGCAGCTTAGAAACAGGGGGCACCGGGGAGCTGTTTCTT. The encoded protein is CASSLETGGTGELFL.

The chain uses TRBV4-1 and TRBJ2-7; tentative D call: TRBD2 (7 bases). CDR3 size: 14 residues. Germline lookup yields CDR1 MGHRA and CDR2 YSYEKL. V lost 2 bases and J 2 bases, leaving 10 bases between the germline ends. The CDR3 DNA reads TGCGCCAGCAGCCAACTCGGGGGGCCCTACGAGCAGTACTTC. This gives the protein CASSQLGGPYEQYF.

The table lists this clonotype with a few counts. V and J are TRBV29-1 and TRBJ1-2; no definite D call. Germline CDR1 SQVTM, CDR2 ANQGSEA. This CDR3 region has 11 residues. The V and J ends lost 2 bases and 5 bases respectively, with 6 bases between them. This CDR3 is CSVELAYGYTF. The CDR3 region has the DNA TGCAGCGTTGAATTGGCTTATGGCTACACCTTC.

This clonotype was seen ten or more times. V usage is TRBV11-2 and J usage is TRBJ2-1; D remains ambiguous. With 1 base removed from V and 10 bases from J, the gap between germline ends came to 14 bases. The CDR3 spans 14 residues. The germline V gene encodes CDR1 SGHAT and CDR2 FQNNGV. CDR3 amino acids: CASSLGSFTSEQFF. CDR3 bases: TGTGCCAGCAGCTTAGGGAGCTTTACGTCGGAGCAGTTCTTC. The complete variable domain, with remaining parts taken from reference TRBV11-2 and TRBJ2-1, reads EAGVAQSPRYKIIEKRQSVAFWCNPISGHATLYWYQQILGQGPKLLIQFQNNGVVDDSQLPKDRFSAERLKGVDSTLKIQPAKLEDSAVYLCASSLGSFTSEQFFGPGTRLTVL.

This clonotype was observed a handful of times. The chain joins TRBV3-1 to TRBJ2-5; possibly TRBD1 for D (6 bases). V dropped 4 bases and J dropped 5 bases, with 11 bases sitting between them. This CDR3 spans 13 amino acids. CDR1 and CDR2 (germline): LGHDT, YNNKEL (reference sequence). CDR3 protein: CASSPWGQETQYF. CDR3 DNA: TGTGCCAGCAGCCCATGGGGGCAGGAGACCCAGTACTTC.

This clonotype was detected only a few times. The genes are TRBV27 and TRBJ2-7; D gene ambiguous. Germline V lookup: CDR1 MNHEY, CDR2 SMNVEV (reference sequence). CDR3 size: 14 residues. V was cut by 0 bases and J by 0 bases, with 6 bases left in between. The CDR3 nucleotides are TGTGCCAGCAGTTTATCGTGGGACTCCTACGAGCAGTACTTC. As protein: CASSLSWDSYEQYF.